Detailed here is one TCR beta chain. The data stem from a study of T cell responses to AZD1222 COVID-19 vaccine. The CDR3 covers 15 residues. Trimming took off 6 bases at V and 1 base at J, with 15 bases between the two ends. Germline V gives CDR1 MNHEY, CDR2 SVGAGI. The protocol was immunoSEQ multiplex PCR, while the TCRdb copy is restricted to in-frame clones and leaves out a portion. The sample has 130,000 to 150,000 clones; 70% to 90% are singletons. Sequenced material: peripheral blood, taken 28 days after the second dose of the MenACWY control vaccine. This sequence joins TRBV6-5 and TRBJ2-5; D unclear. The receptor comes from an adult who received the MenACWY meningococcal vaccine as a control. Here the CDR3 DNA reads TGTGCCAGCAGCTTAACACCGTACCGCCAAGAGACCCAGTACTTC. Translating gives CASSLTPYRQETQYF.